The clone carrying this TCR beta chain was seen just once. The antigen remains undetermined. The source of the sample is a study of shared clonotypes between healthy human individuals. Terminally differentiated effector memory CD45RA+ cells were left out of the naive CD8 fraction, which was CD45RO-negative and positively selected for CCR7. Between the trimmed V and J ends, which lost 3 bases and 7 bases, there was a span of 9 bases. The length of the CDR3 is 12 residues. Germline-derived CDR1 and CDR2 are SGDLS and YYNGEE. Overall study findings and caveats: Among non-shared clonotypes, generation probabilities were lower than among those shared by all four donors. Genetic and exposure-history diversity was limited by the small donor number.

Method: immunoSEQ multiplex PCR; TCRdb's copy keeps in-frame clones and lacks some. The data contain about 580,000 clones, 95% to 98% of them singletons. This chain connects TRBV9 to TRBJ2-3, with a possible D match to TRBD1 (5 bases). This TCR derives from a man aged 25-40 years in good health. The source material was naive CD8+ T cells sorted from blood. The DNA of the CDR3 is TGTGCCAGCAGCGGCAGGGCAAATACGCAGTATTTT. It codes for CASSGRANTQYF.